This T cell receptor beta chain originates from a study of cytomegalovirus exposure and HLA in healthy donors. Study background: Early released data comprised 80 million to 100 million unique TCRs from HLA-typed donors.

Study-wide findings and caveats: Later analysis identified several of the most significant clusters that appeared linked to common viral pathogens. Indistinguishability led to the exclusion of some V segments, TRBV6-2 and TRBV6-3 included.

To note about this clone: Its antigen is unidentified.

The junction had 9 bases not matched to a gene; V was cut back by 8 bases and J by 0 bases. The CDR3 is made up of 15 amino acids. Germline CDR1 reads LNHDA; CDR2 reads SQIVND (reference sequence). Amplification used 60 Vbeta primers and 13 Jbeta primers. Methods used by the authors: Later, an analysis found roughly 80 million unique TCR beta chains, and 8.5 million to 12 million of these were shared. Clones were read by immunoSEQ multiplex PCR, and TCRdb kept only the in-frame ones, dropping some. The V and J calls and clone size come from that table; D and trimming were worked out from the DNA. The sample carries 110,000 or so clones, around 80% recorded once.

The V call is TRBV19, the J call TRBJ1-2; 7 positions agree with TRBD1. The sample consisted of PBMCs. The TCR sequence derives from a man between 18 and 35 years old in good health and CMV-seronegative. CDR3 nucleotides: TGTGCCAGTTTTATTCCCGGGACAGCTAACTATGGCTACACCTTC. Translation gives CASFIPGTANYGYTF.